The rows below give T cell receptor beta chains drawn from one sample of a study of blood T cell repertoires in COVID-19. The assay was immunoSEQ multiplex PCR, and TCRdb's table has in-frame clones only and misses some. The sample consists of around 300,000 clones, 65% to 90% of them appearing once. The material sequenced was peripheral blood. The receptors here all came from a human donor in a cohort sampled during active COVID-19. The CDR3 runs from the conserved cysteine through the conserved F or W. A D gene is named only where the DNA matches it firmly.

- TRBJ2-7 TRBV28 CATNSGSEQYF TGTGCCACCAACAGCGGGTCCGAGCAGTACTTC
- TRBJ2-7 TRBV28 CASSLHSTSSYEQYF TGTGCCAGCAGTTTGCACAGTACGAGCTCCTACGAGCAGTACTTC
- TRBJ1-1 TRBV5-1 CASSSWLRQANTEAFF TGCGCCAGCAGCTCGTGGCTCAGGCAAGCGAACACTGAAGCTTTCTTT
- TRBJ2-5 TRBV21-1 CASSKERAGGRETQYF TGTGCCAGCAGCAAAGAACGGGCCGGGGGGAGGGAGACCCAGTACTTC
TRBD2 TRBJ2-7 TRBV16 CASSQPGLASEQYF TGTGCCAGCAGCCAACCCGGACTAGCCAGCGAGCAGTACTTC
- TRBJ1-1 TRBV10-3 CAISMGHLNTEAFF TGTGCCATCAGTATGGGACACTTGAACACTGAAGCTTTCTTT
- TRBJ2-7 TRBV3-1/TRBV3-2 CASSRTDYEQYF TGTGCCAGCAGCCGGACAGACTACGAGCAGTACTTC
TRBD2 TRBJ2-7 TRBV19 CASSKPSSLADYYEQYF TGTGCCAGTAGTAAACCGAGTTCTCTAGCGGACTACTACGAGCAGTACTTC
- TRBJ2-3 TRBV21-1 CASTPGQQNTDTQYF TGTGCCAGCACCCCGGGACAGCAAAACACAGATACGCAGTATTTT
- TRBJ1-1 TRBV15 CATSRGDSLLWATEAFF TGTGCCACCAGCAGAGGAGACAGCCTGCTTTGGGCCACTGAAGCTTTCTTT
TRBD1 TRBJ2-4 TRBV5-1 CASSSVTGTGKNIQYF TGCGCCAGCAGCTCGGTAACCGGGACAGGCAAAAACATTCAGTACTTC
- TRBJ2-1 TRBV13 CASSLLGTGYINEQFF TGTGCCAGCAGCTTATTGGGGACTGGCTACATCAATGAGCAGTTCTTC
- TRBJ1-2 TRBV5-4 CASSLPGHTGYGYTF TGTGCCAGCAGCTTACCGGGACACACCGGCTATGGCTACACCTTC
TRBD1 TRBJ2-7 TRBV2 CASTGDRVVEQYF TGTGCCAGCACCGGAGACAGGGTAGTAGAGCAGTACTTC
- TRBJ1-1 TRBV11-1 CASSHDPLTGKRAFF TGTGCCAGCAGCCACGATCCCCTCACAGGGAAAAGGGCTTTCTTT
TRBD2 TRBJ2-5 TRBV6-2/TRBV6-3 CASSYLAGLWETQYF TGTGCCAGCAGTTATCTAGCGGGACTCTGGGAGACCCAGTACTTC
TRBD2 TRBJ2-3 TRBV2 CASSLGLAADTQYF TGTGCCAGCAGCCTGGGACTAGCAGCAGATACGCAGTATTTT
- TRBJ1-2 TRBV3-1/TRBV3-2 CASSQEGRNYGYTF TGTGCCAGCAGCCAAGAGGGGCGGAACTATGGCTACACCTTC
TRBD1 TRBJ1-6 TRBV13 CASSAQQGGDNSPLHF TGTGCCAGCAGCGCCCAACAGGGGGGAGATAATTCACCCCTCCACTTT
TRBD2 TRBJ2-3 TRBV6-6 CASSPQKSGLANSDTQYF TGTGCCAGCAGTCCTCAAAAATCGGGACTAGCTAATTCAGATACGCAGTATTTT
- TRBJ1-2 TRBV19 CASSEQVNYGYTF TGTGCCAGTAGTGAACAGGTTAACTATGGCTACACCTTC
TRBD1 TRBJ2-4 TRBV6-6 CASSQIRPSRDREGKNIQYF TGTGCCAGCAGCCAAATCCGCCCCTCTAGGGACAGGGAAGGCAAAAACATTCAGTACTTC
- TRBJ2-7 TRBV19 CASSRGWGHEQYF TGTGCCAGTAGTCGCGGATGGGGGCACGAGCAGTACTTC
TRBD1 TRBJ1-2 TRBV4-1 CASSQRQGETYGYTF TGCGCCAGCAGCCAAAGACAGGGGGAAACCTATGGCTACACCTTC
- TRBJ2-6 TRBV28 CASSLRVAGGSGANVLTF TGTGCCAGCAGTTTAAGGGTGGCAGGGGGGTCTGGGGCCAACGTCCTGACTTTC